The present TCR beta chain was sequenced within a study of T cell changes during pregnancy in multiple sclerosis. The table came from immunoSEQ multiplex PCR; TCRdb's copy has only in-frame clones and leaves some out. Here the sample spans approximately 100,000 clones, about 90% being singletons. Germline V gene lookup returns CDR1 SEHNR and CDR2 FQNEAQ (reference sequence). The CDR3 consists of 14 residues. V was trimmed by 6 bases and J by 2 bases, leaving 14 bases between them. V usage is TRBV7-9 and J usage is TRBJ2-7; D perhaps matches TRBD2 (7 bases). The sequence derives from a female donor with multiple sclerosis, enrolled in a pregnancy study. The specimen was peripheral blood, collected after pregnancy. The CDR3 DNA reads as TGTGCCAGCAGGGGGAGGGACAACCCCTACGAGCAGTACTTC. Translating it yields CASRGRDNPYEQYF. The full variable domain, its missing parts supplied by reference TRBV7-9 and TRBJ2-7, is DTGVSQNPRHKITKRGQNVTFRCDPISEHNRLYWYRQTLGQGPEFLTYFQNEAQLEKSRLLSDRFSAERPKGSFSTLEIQRTEQGDSAMYLCASRGRDNPYEQYFGPGTRLTVT.